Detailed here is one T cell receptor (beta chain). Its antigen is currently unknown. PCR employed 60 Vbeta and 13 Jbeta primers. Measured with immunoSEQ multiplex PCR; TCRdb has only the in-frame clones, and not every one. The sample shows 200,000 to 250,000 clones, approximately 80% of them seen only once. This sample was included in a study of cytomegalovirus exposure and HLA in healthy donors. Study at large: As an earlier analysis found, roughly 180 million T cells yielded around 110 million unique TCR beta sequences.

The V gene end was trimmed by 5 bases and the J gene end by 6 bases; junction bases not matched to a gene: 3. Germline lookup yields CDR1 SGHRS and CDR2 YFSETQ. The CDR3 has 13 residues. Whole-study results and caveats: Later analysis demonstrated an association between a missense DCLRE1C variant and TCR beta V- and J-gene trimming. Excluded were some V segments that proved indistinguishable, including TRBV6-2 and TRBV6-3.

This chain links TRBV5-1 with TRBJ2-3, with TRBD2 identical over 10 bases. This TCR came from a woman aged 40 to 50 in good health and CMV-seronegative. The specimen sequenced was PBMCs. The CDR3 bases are TGCGCCAGCAGTCTAGCGGGGGCTGATACGCAGTATTTT. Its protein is CASSLAGADTQYF.